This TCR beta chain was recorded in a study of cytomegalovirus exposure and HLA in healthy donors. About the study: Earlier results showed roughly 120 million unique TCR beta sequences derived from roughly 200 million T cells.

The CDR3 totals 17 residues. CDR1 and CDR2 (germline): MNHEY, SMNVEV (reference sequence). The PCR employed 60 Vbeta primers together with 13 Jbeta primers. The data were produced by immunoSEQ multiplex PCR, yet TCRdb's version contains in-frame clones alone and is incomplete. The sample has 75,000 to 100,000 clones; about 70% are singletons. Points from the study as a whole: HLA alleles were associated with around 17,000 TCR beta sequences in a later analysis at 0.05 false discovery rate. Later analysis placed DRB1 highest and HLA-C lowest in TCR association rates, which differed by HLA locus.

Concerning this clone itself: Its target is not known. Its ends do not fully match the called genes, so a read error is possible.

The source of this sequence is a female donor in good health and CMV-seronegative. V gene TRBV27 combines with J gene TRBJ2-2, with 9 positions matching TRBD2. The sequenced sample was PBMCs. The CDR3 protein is CGSSLLGLAGNTGELFF. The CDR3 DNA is TGTGGCAGCAGTTTATTAGGCCTAGCGGGGAATACCGGGGAGCTGTTTTTT.